This entry is about one TCR beta chain. Its specificity is unknown. This sample was taken from a study of T cell responses to AZD1222 COVID-19 vaccine. Regarding the study as a whole: CD4 TCRs linked to vaccination spanned spike, dominating at 160-218 and 743-854. Spike-specific TCR breadth and depth were elevated following two AZD1222 doses. Possibly, clonal diversity was underestimated; donors were largely white British and included more females.

This CDR3 is built from 16 residues. The V gene end was trimmed by 6 bases and the J gene end by 2 bases; junction bases not matched to a gene: 11. Germline CDR1 reads MNHEY; CDR2 reads SVGEGT. The assay was immunoSEQ multiplex PCR, and TCRdb's table has in-frame clones only and misses some. The sample includes about 160,000 clones, 85% to 95% of them seen just once. This clonotype was obtained from an adult in good health. The source material was peripheral blood, sampled on day 0 of AZD1222 vaccination. The chain carries TRBV6-2 or TRBV6-3 and TRBJ2-3; TRBD2 matches at 7 bases. CDR3 bases: TGTGCCAGCAGCTTCTTGCGGGGGTTAGTCACAGATACGCAGTATTTT. Its protein is CASSFLRGLVTDTQYF.